This TCR beta chain was sequenced during a study of T cell responses to AZD1222 COVID-19 vaccine. In germline, CDR1 is SGHNT, CDR2 YYREEE (reference sequence). The V and J ends lost 0 bases and 8 bases, in that order; junction bases with no gene match: 7. The CDR3 totals 15 residues. Measured with immunoSEQ multiplex PCR; TCRdb has only the in-frame clones, and not every one. The profile shows some 120,000 clones, about nine tenths of them singletons. About this clone itself: As yet, its antigen is unknown.

Whole-study results and caveats: The span of vaccine-associated CD4 TCRs extended across spike, with dominance at 160-218 and 743-854. After two AZD1222 doses, spike-specific TCR breadth and depth rose versus day 0.

The TCR originated in an adult in good health. This chain joins TRBV5-4 and TRBJ2-1, with TRBD2 identical over 8 bases. The sample was peripheral blood, taken on day 0 of AZD1222 vaccination. The CDR3 protein is CASSLATGGRYEQFF. For the CDR3, the DNA is TGTGCCAGCAGCTTGGCGACGGGAGGGAGGTATGAGCAGTTCTTC. Full variable domain (missing parts from reference TRBV5-4 and TRBJ2-1): ETGVTQSPTHLIKTRGQQVTLRCSSQSGHNTVSWYQQALGQGPQFIFQYYREEENGRGNFPPRFSGLQFPNYSSELNVNALELDDSALYLCASSLATGGRYEQFFGPGTRLTVL.